This TCR beta chain was found in a study of cytomegalovirus exposure and HLA in healthy donors. Findings of the study overall: DRB1 showed the most TCR associations and HLA-C the fewest in a later analysis, as rates varied by HLA locus. As a later analysis showed, a missense DCLRE1C variant was linked to trimming of TCR beta V- and J-genes.

On this clone: Its antigen is unidentified.

Amplification used 60 Vbeta primers and 13 Jbeta primers. Sequencing used immunoSEQ multiplex PCR; TCRdb keeps in-frame clones, though not all of them. The data hold 150,000 to 250,000 clones, with around 80% observed a single time. In nominal health when sampled, donors likely had unrecorded immune exposures nonetheless. This sequence originates from a young man in good health and CMV-seronegative. The sample consisted of PBMCs.

CDR3 sequence: CAISETSGRGTGELFF. In nucleotides, the CDR3 is TGTGCCATCAGTGAGACTAGCGGGAGAGGCACCGGGGAGCTGTTTTTT. The rearrangement links TRBV10-3 to TRBJ2-2; 11 bases are shared with TRBD2. Germline V gives CDR1 ENHRY, CDR2 SYGVKD. This CDR3 spans 16 amino acids. V gave up 2 bases and J gave up 4 bases; unmatched junction bases: 3.